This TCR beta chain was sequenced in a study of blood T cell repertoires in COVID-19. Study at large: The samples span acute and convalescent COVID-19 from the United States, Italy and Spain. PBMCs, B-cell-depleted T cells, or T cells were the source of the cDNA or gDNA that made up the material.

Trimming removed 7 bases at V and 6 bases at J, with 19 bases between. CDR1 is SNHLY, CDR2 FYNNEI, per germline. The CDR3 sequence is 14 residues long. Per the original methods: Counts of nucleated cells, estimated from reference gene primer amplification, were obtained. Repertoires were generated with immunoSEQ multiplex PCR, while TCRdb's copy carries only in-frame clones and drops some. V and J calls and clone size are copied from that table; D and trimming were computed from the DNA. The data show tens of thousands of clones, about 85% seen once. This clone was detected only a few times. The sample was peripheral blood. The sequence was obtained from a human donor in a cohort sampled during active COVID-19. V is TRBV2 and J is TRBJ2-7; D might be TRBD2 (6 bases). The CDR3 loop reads CASTTGVGPSEQYF. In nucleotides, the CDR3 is TGTGCCAGCACCACGGGGGTCGGCCCTAGCGAGCAGTACTTC.